This TCR beta chain was observed in a study of cytomegalovirus exposure and HLA in healthy donors. General study results and limits: TCR beta chain V- and J-gene trimming was linked, in a later analysis, to a missense variant in DCLRE1C. The classifier, whose performance was assessed in both the original and validation cohorts, reportedly diagnosed cytomegalovirus status with high specificity and sensitivity. Specific recognition of CMV antigens was confirmed in vitro for three chains (all CMV-associated). Certain sequence variants were highly shared and formed a cluster, and this cluster was likely a sequencing artifact.

The CDR3 covers 15 residues. PCR employed 60 Vbeta and 13 Jbeta primers. TCRdb keeps only in-frame clones here, not all; method: immunoSEQ multiplex PCR. The sample includes around 160,000 clones, around 81% of them seen just once. Concerning this clone: As yet, its antigen is unknown.

Sequencing used PBMCs. The rearrangement links TRBV12-2 to TRBJ2-7; the table calls TRBD2, which could not be checked here. TRBV12-2 is deemed a pseudogene. The TCR originated in a woman between 40 and 50 years old in good health and CMV-seronegative. The CDR3 sequence: CASRLARGGETVQYF. The CDR3 coding sequence is TGTGCAAGTCGCTTAGCGCGTGGAGGGGAGACCGTGCAGTACTTC.